This TCR beta chain was sequenced in a study of early T cells in non-severe SARS-CoV-2 infection. Study-level findings and limits: There was a bias toward anti-spike CD8 responses in VDJdb matching, which missed private and CD4 specificities.

The germline CDR1 and CDR2 sequences are SGHRS and YFSETQ. This CDR3 is built from 17 residues. Unmatched junction bases numbered 11, after V lost 5 bases and J lost 2 bases. The TCR library protocol was used to attach unique molecular identifiers. These identifiers were attached to individual cDNA molecules. Via MiXCR, TCRdb re-called the 5' RACE reads, giving one row per CDR3 protein. The table lists about 99,000 distinct CDR3 sequences, 16% of them singletons. For this clonotype: What it binds is unknown.

The rearrangement links TRBV5-1 to TRBJ2-3, with TRBD2 identical over 10 bases. Sequenced material: whole blood. This receptor was taken from an adult who was a healthcare worker with PCR-confirmed SARS-CoV-2 infection or an uninfected control (not recorded which). The CDR3 sequence is CASRQKRGGIDTDTQYF. The CDR3 nucleotides read TGCGCCAGCAGACAAAAGCGGGGGGGCATTGACACAGATACGCAGTATTTT.